The present T cell receptor beta chain was sequenced within a study of blood T cell repertoires in COVID-19. This clone was counted a single time. Authors' analysis steps: The assay estimated nucleated cells by amplifying reference gene primers. The data were produced by immunoSEQ multiplex PCR, yet TCRdb's version contains in-frame clones alone and is incomplete. V, J and clone size reflect that table, while D and trimming were determined from the DNA. Of around 450,000 clones listed, 70% to 90% are singletons. Sequencing was done on a sample of PBMCs or T cells enriched from blood (not recorded which). The sequence was obtained from a woman aged 18-29 years with acute COVID-19.

DNA of the CDR3: TGTGCCAGCAGCTTGGATGGGACAGGGGGGGAGACCCAGTACTTC. Its translation is CASSLDGTGGETQYF. The chain couples TRBV5-6 to TRBJ2-5; 11 bases align to TRBD1. The CDR3 extends over 15 amino acids. In germline, CDR1 is SGHDT, CDR2 YYEEEE. With V trimmed by 0 bases and J by 5 bases, 3 bases remained unmatched.